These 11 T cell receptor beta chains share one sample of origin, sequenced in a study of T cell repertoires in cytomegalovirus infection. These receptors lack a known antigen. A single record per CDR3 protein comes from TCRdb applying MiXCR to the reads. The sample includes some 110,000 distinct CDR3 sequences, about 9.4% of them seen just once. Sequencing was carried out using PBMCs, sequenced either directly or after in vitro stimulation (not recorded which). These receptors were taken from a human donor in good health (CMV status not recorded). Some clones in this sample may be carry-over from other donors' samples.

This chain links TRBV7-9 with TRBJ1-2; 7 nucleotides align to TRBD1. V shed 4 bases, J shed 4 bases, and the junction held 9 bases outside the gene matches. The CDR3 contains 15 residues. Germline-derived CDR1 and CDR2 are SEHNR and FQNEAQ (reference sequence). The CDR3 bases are TGTGCCAGCAGCTCCTGGGACAGTCTCTCCTATGGCTACACCTTC. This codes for CASSSWDSLSYGYTF.

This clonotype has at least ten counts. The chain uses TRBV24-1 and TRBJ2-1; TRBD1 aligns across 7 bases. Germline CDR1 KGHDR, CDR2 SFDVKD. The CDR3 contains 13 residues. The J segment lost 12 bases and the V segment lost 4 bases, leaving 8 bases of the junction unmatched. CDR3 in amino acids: CATSDRDRELQFF. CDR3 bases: TGTGCCACCAGTGACCGAGACAGGGAACTGCAGTTCTTC.

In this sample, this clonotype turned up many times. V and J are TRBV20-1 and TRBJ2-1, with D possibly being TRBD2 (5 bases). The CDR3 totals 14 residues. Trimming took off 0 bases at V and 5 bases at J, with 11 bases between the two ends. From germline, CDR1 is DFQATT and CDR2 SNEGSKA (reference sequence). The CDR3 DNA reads TGCAGTGCTAGAGATTATGCTAGCAACAATGAGCAGTTCTTC. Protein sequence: CSARDYASNNEQFF.

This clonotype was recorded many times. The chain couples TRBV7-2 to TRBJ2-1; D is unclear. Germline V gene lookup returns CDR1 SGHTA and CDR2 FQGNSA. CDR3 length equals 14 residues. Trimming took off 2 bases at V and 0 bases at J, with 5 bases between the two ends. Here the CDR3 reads CASSLSSSYNEQFF. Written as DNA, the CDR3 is TGTGCCAGCAGCTTATCTAGCTCCTACAATGAGCAGTTCTTC.

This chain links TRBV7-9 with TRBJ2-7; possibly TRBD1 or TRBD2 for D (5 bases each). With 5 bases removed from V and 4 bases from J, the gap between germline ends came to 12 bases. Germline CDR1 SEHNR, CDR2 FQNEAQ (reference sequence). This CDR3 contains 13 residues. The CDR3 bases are TGTGCCAGCAGCCTAAGGGACGGATACGAGCAGTACTTC. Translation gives CASSLRDGYEQYF.

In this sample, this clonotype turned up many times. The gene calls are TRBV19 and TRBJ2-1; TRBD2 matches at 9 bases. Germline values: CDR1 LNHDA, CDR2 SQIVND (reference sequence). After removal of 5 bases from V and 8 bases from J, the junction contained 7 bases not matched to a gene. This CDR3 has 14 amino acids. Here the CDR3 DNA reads TGTGCCAGTAGTCTTGGACTAGCGATCGATGAGCAGTTCTTC. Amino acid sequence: CASSLGLAIDEQFF.

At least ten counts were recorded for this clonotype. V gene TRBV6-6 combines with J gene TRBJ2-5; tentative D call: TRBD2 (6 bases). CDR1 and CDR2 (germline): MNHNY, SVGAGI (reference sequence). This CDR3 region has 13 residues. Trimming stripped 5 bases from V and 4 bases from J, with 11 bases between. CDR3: CASSPTRGETQYF. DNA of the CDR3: TGTGCCAGCAGTCCGACTAGAGGAGAGACCCAGTACTTC.

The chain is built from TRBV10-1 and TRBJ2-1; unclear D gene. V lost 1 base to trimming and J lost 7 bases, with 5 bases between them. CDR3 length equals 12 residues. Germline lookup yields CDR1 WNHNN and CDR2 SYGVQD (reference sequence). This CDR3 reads CASSELGNEQFF. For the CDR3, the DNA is TGCGCCAGCAGTGAGTTGGGGAATGAGCAGTTCTTC.

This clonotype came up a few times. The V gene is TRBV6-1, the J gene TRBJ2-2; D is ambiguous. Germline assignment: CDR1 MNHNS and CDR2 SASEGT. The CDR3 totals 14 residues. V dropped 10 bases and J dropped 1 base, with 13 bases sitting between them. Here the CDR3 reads CATAWAQNTGELFF. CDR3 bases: TGTGCCACCGCCTGGGCTCAGAACACCGGGGAGCTGTTTTTT.

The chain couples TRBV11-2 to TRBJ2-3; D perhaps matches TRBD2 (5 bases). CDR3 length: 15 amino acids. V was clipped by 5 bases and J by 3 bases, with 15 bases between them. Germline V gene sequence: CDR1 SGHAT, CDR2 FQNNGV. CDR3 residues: CASSLRTVATDTQYF. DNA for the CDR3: TGTGCCAGCAGCCTGAGGACTGTGGCGACAGATACGCAGTATTTT.

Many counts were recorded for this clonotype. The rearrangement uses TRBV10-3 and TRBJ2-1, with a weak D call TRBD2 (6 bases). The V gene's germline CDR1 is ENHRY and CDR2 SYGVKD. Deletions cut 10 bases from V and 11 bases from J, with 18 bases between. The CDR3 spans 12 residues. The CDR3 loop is CATNLEEGKQFF. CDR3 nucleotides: TGTGCCACCAACCTGGAGGAGGGGAAGCAGTTCTTC.